This T cell receptor beta chain came from a study of CD8 T cells in Susac syndrome. cDNA came from approximately 0.5 to 1 ug RNA primed by random hexamers. TCRdb processed the immunoSEQ multiplex PCR reads anew with MiXCR; each CDR3 protein has one entry. The data contain roughly 110,000 distinct CDR3 sequences, about nine tenths of them singletons. The CDR3 is 15 residues long. V was clipped by 5 bases and J by 2 bases, with 18 bases between them. Germline CDR1 DFQATT, CDR2 SNEGSKA (reference sequence). This chain uses TRBV20-1 with TRBJ2-5, with TRBD2 as a possible D gene (6 bases). Sequenced input: CD4+ T cells from PBMCs. The clonotype originates from a human donor in good health. CDR3 region: CSAHGGAGHQETQYF. For the CDR3, the DNA is TGCAGTGCTCACGGAGGGGCAGGGCATCAAGAGACCCAGTACTTC.